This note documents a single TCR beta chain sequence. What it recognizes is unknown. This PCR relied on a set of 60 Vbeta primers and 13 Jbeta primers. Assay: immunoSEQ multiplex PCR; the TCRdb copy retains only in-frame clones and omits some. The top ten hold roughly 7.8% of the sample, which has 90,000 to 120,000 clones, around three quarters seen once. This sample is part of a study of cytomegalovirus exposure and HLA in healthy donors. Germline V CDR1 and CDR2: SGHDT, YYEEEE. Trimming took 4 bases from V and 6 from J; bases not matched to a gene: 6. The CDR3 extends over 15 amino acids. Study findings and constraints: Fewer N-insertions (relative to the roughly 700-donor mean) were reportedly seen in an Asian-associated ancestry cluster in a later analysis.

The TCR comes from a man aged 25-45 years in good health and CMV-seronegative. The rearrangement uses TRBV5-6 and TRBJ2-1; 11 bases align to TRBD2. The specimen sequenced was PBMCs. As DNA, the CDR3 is TGTGCCAGCAGCGAAATAGCGGGGGGGGGCAATGAGCAGTTCTTC. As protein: CASSEIAGGGNEQFF.